A single sample gave rise to the 22 T cell receptor beta chains below, sequenced in a study of shared clonotypes between healthy human individuals. Libraries were prepared by immunoSEQ multiplex PCR; TCRdb keeps only in-frame clonotypes and omits some of them. The repertoire holds approximately 1,000,000 clones, with roughly 77% as singletons. The sequenced material came from memory CD4+ T cells from PBMCs. Subset denoted: CD45RA-negative fraction. The receptors were gathered from a man between 18 and 35 years old in good health. Some clones in this sample may be carry-over from other donors' samples.

This chain connects TRBV5-3 to TRBJ2-1; a weak D match, TRBD1 (6 bases). TRBV5-3 is flagged as an ORF with uncertain function. The CDR3 runs 15 residues. The V end was cut by 3 bases, the J end by 5 bases, with 15 bases between. The DNA for the CDR3 is TGTGCCAGAAGCTCAAAAGGGGGACACGACAATGAGCAGTTCTTC. Translated: CARSSKGGHDNEQFF.

This chain joins TRBV7-3 and TRBJ1-2; no reliable D call. Germline V gives CDR1 SGHTA, CDR2 FQGTGA. The CDR3 has 13 residues. V lost 5 bases, J lost 7 bases, and 14 bases lay in between. This CDR3 is CASSPSKGSGYTF. CDR3 coding DNA: TGTGCCAGCAGCCCCTCCAAAGGGTCTGGCTACACCTTC.

This chain joins TRBV7-9 and TRBJ2-1, with TRBD2 matching over 16 bases. CDR1 SEHNR and CDR2 FQNEAQ come from the germline V gene (reference sequence). This CDR3 has 19 amino acids. With 5 bases clipped from V and 8 bases from J, the junction kept 15 bases outside the gene matches. CDR3 sequence (DNA): TGTGCCAGCAGCACCCGAGGGACTAGCGGGAGGGCCGGGGAGGATGAGCAGTTCTTC. Residues: CASSTRGTSGRAGEDEQFF.

The chain links TRBV4-3 to TRBJ1-2, with 11 bases that match TRBD1. CDR1 and CDR2 from the germline V gene are LGHNA and YSLEER. J lost 8 bases, V lost 3 bases, and 2 bases had no gene match. The CDR3 has 13 residues. The CDR3 DNA is TGCGCCAGCAGCCACAGGACAGGGGGCGGCTACACCTTC. Translating it yields CASSHRTGGGYTF.

Comment on this clone: This same CDR3 is encoded by further DNA sequences in the sample. The chain carries TRBV30 and TRBJ1-4; D is undetermined. Germline assignment: CDR1 GTSNPN and CDR2 SVGIG (reference sequence). The CDR3 is made up of 11 amino acids. The ends were cut back, 0 bases at V and 8 bases at J, with 4 bases in the middle. The CDR3 protein is CAWSVGEKLFF. In DNA form, the CDR3 reads TGTGCCTGGAGTGTCGGGGAAAAACTGTTTTTT.

The rearrangement links TRBV6-1 to TRBJ2-2, with D possibly TRBD2 on 5 matching bases. The V gene's germline CDR1 is MNHNS and CDR2 SASEGT. This CDR3 comprises 13 residues. V shed 7 bases and J shed 4 bases, with 10 bases lying between them. CDR3 sequence (DNA): TGTGCCAGCAAGGAGGTTAGCACCGGGGAGCTGTTTTTT. It translates to CASKEVSTGELFF.

As concerns this clone: The same CDR3 arises from other DNA sequences in this sample as well. V gene TRBV5-1 combines with J gene TRBJ1-5; a possible D gene is TRBD1 (5 bases). The V end lost 0 bases, the J end lost 7 bases, and 8 bases lay between the germline ends. Germline CDR1 is SGHRS and CDR2 is YFSETQ. The CDR3 runs 13 residues. CDR3 in DNA: TGCGCCAGCAGCTTGGAAGGGACGCAGCCCCAGCATTTT. Protein product: CASSLEGTQPQHF.

V gene TRBV5-1 combines with J gene TRBJ2-1; 11 nucleotides align to TRBD2. CDR3 length equals 15 residues. V shed 6 bases, J shed 6 bases, and the junction held 8 bases outside the gene matches. Germline CDR1 reads SGHRS; CDR2 reads YFSETQ. The CDR3 region is CASKIGTSGVNEQFF. CDR3 DNA: TGCGCCAGCAAAATAGGGACTAGCGGAGTCAATGAGCAGTTCTTC.

This chain joins TRBV9 and TRBJ2-6, with D uncertain. The germline V and J ends were trimmed by 0 bases and 3 bases, with 4 bases remaining between them. This CDR3 spans 14 amino acids. Germline CDR1 reads SGDLS; CDR2 reads YYNGEE. For the CDR3, the DNA is TGTGCCAGCAGCGTAGACGGTGGGGCCAACGTCCTGACTTTC. Translating it yields CASSVDGGANVLTF.

V usage is TRBV28 and J usage is TRBJ2-7; 11 nucleotides align to TRBD2. Germline V gene data show CDR1 as MDHEN and CDR2 as SYDVKM. With 3 bases clipped from V and 3 bases from J, the junction kept 4 bases outside the gene matches. CDR3 length: 15 residues. CDR3 residues: CASSLWTSGLYEQYF. CDR3 nucleotides: TGTGCCAGCAGTTTGTGGACTAGCGGGCTCTACGAGCAGTACTTC.

The chain couples TRBV5-4 to TRBJ2-7, with D perhaps matching TRBD1 (6 bases). The CDR3 covers 14 residues. V was trimmed by 4 bases and J by 0 bases, leaving 11 bases between them. Germline CDR1 reads SGHNT; CDR2 reads YYREEE (reference sequence). CDR3 protein: CASSPDSNSYEQYF. CDR3 sequence (DNA): TGTGCCAGCAGCCCGGACAGTAACTCCTACGAGCAGTACTTC. Together with reference TRBV5-4 and TRBJ2-7, the CDR3 gives the full variable domain: ETGVTQSPTHLIKTRGQQVTLRCSSQSGHNTVSWYQQALGQGPQFIFQYYREEENGRGNFPPRFSGLQFPNYSSELNVNALELDDSALYLCASSPDSNSYEQYFGPGTRLTVT.

This clone has only one observation. This chain links TRBV7-9 with TRBJ2-2; possibly TRBD2 for D (6 bases). V shed 1 base and J shed 5 bases, with 11 bases lying between them. The CDR3 is 15 residues long. Germline V CDR1 and CDR2: SEHNR, FQNEAQ (reference sequence). The CDR3 spells CASSLGAGLTGELFF. In DNA form, the CDR3 reads TGTGCCAGCAGCTTAGGCGCGGGACTGACCGGGGAGCTGTTTTTT.

This clone appeared a few times. The V and J genes are TRBV28 and TRBJ1-5, with D possibly TRBD1 on 5 matching bases. This CDR3 contains 16 residues. Trimming removed 6 bases from V and 8 bases from J, with 23 bases in between. The V gene's germline CDR1 is MDHEN and CDR2 SYDVKM. Here the CDR3 reads CASRTPPREDVEPQHF. The CDR3 DNA sequence: TGTGCCAGCAGAACCCCACCCAGGGAAGACGTTGAGCCCCAGCATTTT.

The gene calls are TRBV6-1 and TRBJ1-3; TRBD1 is a possible D gene (6 bases). In germline, CDR1 is MNHNS, CDR2 SASEGT. CDR3 length: 13 residues. Trimming removed 6 bases at V and 3 bases at J, with 9 bases between. CDR3 nucleotides: TGTGCCAGCAGCACAGGGATTGGAAACACCATATATTTT. It is translated as CASSTGIGNTIYF.

This clone was detected only once. The V call is TRBV7-6, the J call TRBJ2-1; 8 positions agree with TRBD1. The J segment lost 10 bases and the V segment lost 2 bases, leaving 7 bases of the junction unmatched. The V gene's germline CDR1 is SGHVS and CDR2 FNYEAQ. The CDR3 covers 14 residues. The CDR3 here is CASSLQPWDREQFF. The CDR3 DNA follows: TGTGCCAGCAGCTTACAACCCTGGGACAGGGAGCAGTTCTTC.

The chain combines TRBV28 with TRBJ1-1; 8 bases align to TRBD1. V was pared by 5 bases and J by 1 base, with 3 bases of the junction left unmatched. Germline values: CDR1 MDHEN, CDR2 SYDVKM. CDR3 length: 14 amino acids. The CDR3 nucleotides read TGTGCCAGCAGTCCAGGGGGCCAGAACACTGAAGCTTTCTTT. Amino acids: CASSPGGQNTEAFF.

V and J are TRBV4-2 and TRBJ2-7; D is possibly TRBD1 (6 bases). The germline CDR1 and CDR2 sequences are LGHNA and YNFKEQ. The CDR3 spans 14 residues. Trimming cost V 1 base and J 3 bases, with 10 bases left between them. CDR3 nucleotides: TGTGCCAGCAGCCAAGCAGGGGCCATCTACGAGCAGTACTTC. Protein product: CASSQAGAIYEQYF.

The chain employs TRBV9 and TRBJ2-5, with 7 bases aligning to TRBD2. The germline V gene encodes CDR1 SGDLS and CDR2 YYNGEE. With 4 bases clipped from V and 5 bases from J, the junction kept 5 bases outside the gene matches. The CDR3 consists of 13 residues. CDR3 region: CASSPYGRETQYF. The DNA of the CDR3 is TGTGCCAGCAGCCCCTACGGGAGGGAGACCCAGTACTTC.

The CDR3, as DNA: TGCGCCAGCGTTGAAGGGGCCGCGAACACCGGGGAGCTGTTTTTT. Its protein is CASVEGAANTGELFF. This chain joins TRBV5-1 and TRBJ2-2; tentatively, D is TRBD1 (5 bases). The V gene's germline CDR1 is SGHRS and CDR2 YFSETQ. The V end was cut by 7 bases, the J end by 0 bases, with 13 bases between. The CDR3 runs 15 residues.

Note on this clone: Distinct nucleotide sequences in the sample also encode this CDR3. The chain carries TRBV10-3 and TRBJ1-3; the match to TRBD1 covers 7 bases. Germline assignment: CDR1 ENHRY and CDR2 SYGVKD. Trimming took 6 bases from V and 2 from J; bases not matched to a gene: 1. The length of the CDR3 is 13 residues. The CDR3 protein is CAISQGAGNTIYF. Here the CDR3 DNA reads TGTGCCATCAGCCAGGGGGCTGGAAACACCATATATTTT.

This chain joins TRBV5-1 and TRBJ1-2, with TRBD1 matching 8 bases. Germline CDR1 is SGHRS and CDR2 is YFSETQ. The CDR3 loop spans 18 amino acids. V shed 4 bases and J 8 bases; nucleotides not matched to a gene: 22. This CDR3 is CASSPTGDRNSEGGGYTF. The CDR3 DNA is TGCGCCAGCAGCCCGACTGGGGACAGGAATAGTGAGGGGGGCGGCTACACCTTC.

This rearrangement joins TRBV18 to TRBJ1-3, with D tentatively TRBD1 (5 bases). This CDR3 is built from 16 residues. CDR1 KGHSH and CDR2 LQKENI come from the germline V gene. V was clipped by 6 bases and J by 4 bases, with 19 bases between them. The CDR3 region is CASSPSYGTEGNTIYF. The CDR3 DNA reads TGTGCCAGCTCGCCTTCCTACGGGACGGAAGGAAACACCATATATTTT.